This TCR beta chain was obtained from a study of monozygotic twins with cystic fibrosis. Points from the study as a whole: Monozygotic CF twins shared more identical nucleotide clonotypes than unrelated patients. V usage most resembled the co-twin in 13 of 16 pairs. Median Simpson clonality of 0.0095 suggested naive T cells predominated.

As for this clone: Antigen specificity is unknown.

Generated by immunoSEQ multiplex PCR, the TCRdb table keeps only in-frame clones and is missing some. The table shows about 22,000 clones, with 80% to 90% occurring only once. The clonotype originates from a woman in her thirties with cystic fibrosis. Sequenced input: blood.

The CDR3 sequence: CATSRAFGNTEAFF. The DNA for the CDR3 is TGTGCCACCAGCAGAGCTTTCGGGAACACTGAAGCTTTCTTT. V gene TRBV15 combines with J gene TRBJ1-1; D remains ambiguous. The CDR3 length is 14 residues. The ends were cut back, 1 base at V and 1 base at J, with 7 bases in the middle. Germline CDR1 reads LNHNV; CDR2 reads YYDKDF (reference sequence).